Given below is one TCR beta chain in context. Its antigen is undetermined. This entry belongs to a study of cytomegalovirus exposure and HLA in healthy donors. Study observations and caveats: Later analysis showed TCR association rates varying by HLA locus, highest for DRB1 and lowest for HLA-C.

The PCR was carried out with 60 Vbeta primers and 13 Jbeta primers. Here immunoSEQ multiplex PCR was the method, and the copy in TCRdb shows in-frame clones only, minus some. The sample has approximately 53,000 clones; around three quarters are singletons. V gave up 10 bases and J gave up 3 bases, with 10 bases separating them. CDR3 length equals 12 residues. Germline V gene sequence: CDR1 SNHLY, CDR2 FYNNEI. While unrecorded immune exposures were likely, the donors were nominally healthy when sampled. This receptor was taken from a young man in good health and CMV-seropositive. The genes are TRBV2 and TRBJ1-5; possibly TRBD1 for D (6 bases). Source material: PBMCs. CDR3 in DNA: TGTGCCATCCGGGACAACAATCAGCCCCAGCATTTT. Amino acid sequence: CAIRDNNQPQHF.